The 13 T cell receptor beta chains below all came from one sample that was sequenced in a study of OX40 agonist ivuxolimab in advanced cancers. Library preparation employed the immunoSEQ multiplex PCR assay. In its TCRdb copy, this immuneACCESS table keeps in-frame sequences only and misses some clones. Where compared with another copy, unresolved V genes explain less than half of these, and the others have no known cause. For this sample the table gives under 50,000 clones, of which around 79% were detected only once. The ten top clones hold approximately 8% of the sample. Sequencing used CD4+ or CD8+ T cells sorted from blood, obtained in a trial of the OX40 agonist ivuxolimab. The origin of the receptors is an adult with an advanced solid tumor such as melanoma, head and neck, liver or kidney cancer.

V is TRBV30 and J is TRBJ1-2; 9 bases are shared with TRBD1. From germline, CDR1 is GTSNPN and CDR2 SVGIG (reference sequence). The CDR3 sequence is 14 residues long. The J segment lost 8 bases and the V segment lost 2 bases, leaving 9 bases of the junction unmatched. CDR3 nucleotide sequence: TGTGCCTGGAGTCCTGGGACAGGGTTGTGGGGCTACACCTTC. This codes for CAWSPGTGLWGYTF.

This clone appeared once. This chain links TRBV9 with TRBJ2-1, with D unclear. Trimming stripped 4 bases from V and 2 bases from J, with 7 bases between. The CDR3 runs 13 residues. The V gene's germline CDR1 is SGDLS and CDR2 YYNGEE. Here the CDR3 reads CASSTGTYNEQFF. The CDR3 region has the DNA TGTGCCAGCAGCACTGGGACCTACAATGAGCAGTTCTTC.

V is TRBV18 and J is TRBJ2-1, with 10 bases matching TRBD2. With 3 bases clipped from V and 0 bases from J, the junction kept 11 bases outside the gene matches. This CDR3 region has 19 residues. Germline assignment: CDR1 KGHSH and CDR2 LQKENI. The CDR3 bases are TGTGCCAGCTCACCGGATCGAGCGGGAGGGTTCCTCTCCTACAATGAGCAGTTCTTC. This codes for CASSPDRAGGFLSYNEQFF. The full variable domain, its missing parts supplied by reference TRBV18 and TRBJ2-1, is NAGVMQNPRHLVRRRGQEARLRCSPMKGHSHVYWYRQLPEEGLKFMVYLQKENIIDESGMPKERFSAEFPKEGPSILRIQQVVRGDSAAYFCASSPDRAGGFLSYNEQFFGPGTRLTVL.

This chain uses TRBV12-5 with TRBJ1-1; D gene uncertain. The CDR3 consists of 14 residues. The germline V and J ends were trimmed by 5 bases and 4 bases, with 14 bases remaining between them. Germline V CDR1 and CDR2: LGHNT, FRNRAP. DNA for the CDR3: TGTGCTAGTGGTCCCCCGGGGATCGGCACTGAAGCTTTCTTT. Residues: CASGPPGIGTEAFF.

This chain links TRBV7-6 with TRBJ2-5, with D perhaps matching TRBD1 (6 bases). Germline V lookup: CDR1 SGHVS, CDR2 FNYEAQ. Between the trimmed V and J ends, which lost 1 base and 0 bases, there was a span of 12 bases. The CDR3 length is 16 residues. DNA of the CDR3: TGTGCCAGCAGCTTAGGACAGGACACGTACCAAGAGACCCAGTACTTC. The encoded protein is CASSLGQDTYQETQYF.

The chain employs TRBV23-1 and TRBJ1-1; TRBD1 matches at 7 bases. TRBV23-1 is filed as an ORF, its function uncertain. Trimming cost V 0 bases and J 0 bases; bases outside gene matches: 7. This CDR3 has 17 residues. CDR3 nucleotides: TGCGCCAGCAGTCAATCGTTAGACAGGGAGGTGAACACTGAAGCTTTCTTT. Its protein product is CASSQSLDREVNTEAFF.

The chain recombines TRBV7-9 with TRBJ1-1; a weak D match, TRBD1 (5 bases). The length of the CDR3 is 14 residues. The V gene lost 8 bases and the J gene lost 4 bases, with 17 bases spanning the gap. Germline loops: CDR1 SEHNR, CDR2 FQNEAQ (reference sequence). The CDR3 loop reads CASQTIGASTEAFF. DNA of the CDR3: TGTGCCAGCCAAACTATCGGGGCCTCCACTGAAGCTTTCTTT.

This chain connects TRBV4-1 to TRBJ2-7; 11 bases line up with TRBD1. This CDR3 has 15 residues. Germline loops: CDR1 MGHRA, CDR2 YSYEKL. V was clipped by 3 bases and J by 4 bases; unmatched bases: 5. The CDR3 protein is CASSQGRDRGYEQYF. CDR3 nucleotide sequence: TGCGCCAGCAGCCAGGGCCGGGACAGGGGGTACGAGCAGTACTTC.

The chain has TRBV19 and TRBJ2-7; D is perhaps TRBD2 (6 bases). Germline V gene lookup returns CDR1 LNHDA and CDR2 SQIVND (reference sequence). The V end was cut by 1 base, the J end by 4 bases, with 8 bases between. The CDR3 is 13 residues long. CDR3 DNA sequence: TGTGCCAGTAGTATAGGGGGGGAGTACGAGCAGTACTTC. Residues: CASSIGGEYEQYF.

The CDR3 sequence: CASSLFRSSGGSTDTQYF. DNA for the CDR3: TGTGCCAGCAGCTTATTTCGGTCTAGCGGGGGTAGCACAGATACGCAGTATTTT. The V call is TRBV7-2, the J call TRBJ2-3, with TRBD2 matching over 10 bases. Trimming at V came to 2 bases and at J to 0 bases, leaving 8 bases not matched to a gene. Germline CDR1 reads SGHTA; CDR2 reads FQGNSA. The CDR3 covers 18 residues.

The V gene is TRBV29-1, the J gene TRBJ1-2; D is unclear. Germline V lookup: CDR1 SQVTM, CDR2 ANQGSEA. V was trimmed by 5 bases and J by 2 bases, leaving 9 bases between them. The CDR3 is 12 residues long. This chain's CDR3 is CSVLGSNYGYTF. CDR3 DNA sequence: TGCAGCGTTCTCGGCTCGAACTATGGCTACACCTTC. Supplemented by reference TRBV29-1 and TRBJ1-2, the full variable domain reads SAVISQKPSRDICQRGTSLTIQCQVDSQVTMMFWYRQQPGQSLTLIATANQGSEATYESGFVIDKFPISRPNLTFSTLTVSNMSPEDSSIYLCSVLGSNYGYTFGSGTRLTVV.

The J gene is TRBJ2-1, the V gene TRBV9; D uncertain. The CDR3 length is 12 residues. Trimming cost V 0 bases and J 6 bases, with 4 bases left between them. Germline V gene data show CDR1 as SGDLS and CDR2 as YYNGEE. The chain's CDR3 is CASSVGFNEQFF. The DNA for the CDR3 is TGTGCCAGCAGCGTAGGTTTCAATGAGCAGTTCTTC.

By share, this clone counts as hyperexpanded (1% or more). Other nucleotide sequences in the sample specify the same CDR3. The chain carries TRBV27 and TRBJ1-2; D is undetermined. Deletions cut 0 bases from V and 8 bases from J, with 13 bases between. Germline V gives CDR1 MNHEY, CDR2 SMNVEV (reference sequence). The length of the CDR3 is 14 residues. The CDR3 DNA reads TGTGCCAGCAGTTTATCGCTTGAGGGTTGGGGCTACACCTTC. Its protein is CASSLSLEGWGYTF.